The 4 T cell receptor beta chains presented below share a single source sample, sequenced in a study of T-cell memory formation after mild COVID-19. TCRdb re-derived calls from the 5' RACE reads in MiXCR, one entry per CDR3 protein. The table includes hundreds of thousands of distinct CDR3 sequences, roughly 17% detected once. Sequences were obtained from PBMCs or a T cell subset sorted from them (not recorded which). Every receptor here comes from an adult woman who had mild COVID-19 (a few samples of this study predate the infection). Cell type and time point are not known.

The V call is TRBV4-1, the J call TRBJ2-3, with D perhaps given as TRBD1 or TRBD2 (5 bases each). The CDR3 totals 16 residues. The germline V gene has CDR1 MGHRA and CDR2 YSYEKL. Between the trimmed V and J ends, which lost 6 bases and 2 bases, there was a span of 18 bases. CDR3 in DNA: TGCGCCAGCAGTCTTGGGACGGGCACGCACACAGATACGCAGTATTTT. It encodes CASSLGTGTHTDTQYF.

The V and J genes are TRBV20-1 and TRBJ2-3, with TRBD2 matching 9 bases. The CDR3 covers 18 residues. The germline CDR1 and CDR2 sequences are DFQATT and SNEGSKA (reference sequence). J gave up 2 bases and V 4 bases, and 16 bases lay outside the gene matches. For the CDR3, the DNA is TGCAGTGCTAATCCCGGTTGGGGAGCGGGAGGTACCACAGATACGCAGTATTTT. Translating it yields CSANPGWGAGGTTDTQYF.

The CDR3 spells CASSFRRTLDTEAFF. The CDR3 coding sequence is TGTGCCAGCAGTTTTAGGAGGACGCTGGACACTGAAGCTTTCTTT. V and J are TRBV12-3 or TRBV12-4 and TRBJ1-1; D is ambiguous. This CDR3 region has 15 residues. V dropped 3 bases and J dropped 3 bases, with 14 bases sitting between them.

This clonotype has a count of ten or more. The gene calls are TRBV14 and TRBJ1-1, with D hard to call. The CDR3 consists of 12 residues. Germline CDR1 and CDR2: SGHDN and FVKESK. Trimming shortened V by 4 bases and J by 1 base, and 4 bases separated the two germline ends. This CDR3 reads CASSRQNTEAFF. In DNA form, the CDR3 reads TGTGCCAGCAGCCGACAGAACACTGAAGCTTTCTTT.